The TCR beta chain under discussion was sequenced for a study of a mutant IDH1 vaccine in newly diagnosed glioma. The overall study: Vaccines were begun 4-6 weeks after radiotherapy alone, or with temozolomide cycles. The sex distribution of treated patients was roughly 62% male and 37.5% female, with a mean age of around 40 years. Regarding the study as a whole: Vaccine-induced immune responses were detected in around 93% of patients.

The CDR3 has 14 residues. Germline V gene sequence: CDR1 ENHRY, CDR2 SYGVKD. V lost 10 bases and J lost 7, with 23 bases in between. On this clone itself: As yet, its antigen is unknown.

Time point reported: week 35, safety follow-up. Each dose of the vaccine consisted of 300 ug of mutant IDH1 20-mer peptide, with topical imiquimod. Each patient was administered eight vaccinations, scheduled in weeks 1, 3, 5, 7, 11, 15, 19 and 23. The data were produced by immunoSEQ multiplex PCR, yet TCRdb's version contains in-frame clones alone and is incomplete. The profile shows 25,000 to 30,000 clones, about four fifths of them singletons. This chain uses TRBV10-3 with TRBJ2-7; D perhaps matches TRBD1 (5 bases). The sequence came from a man aged 45-60 years with glioma. Specimen: PBMCs, collected from a glioma patient whose treatment included an IDH1 peptide vaccine. The CDR3 nucleotides are TGTGCCACCTTAATGGGGCAGTCGGCCGGGGAGCAGTACTTC. This encodes CATLMGQSAGEQYF.